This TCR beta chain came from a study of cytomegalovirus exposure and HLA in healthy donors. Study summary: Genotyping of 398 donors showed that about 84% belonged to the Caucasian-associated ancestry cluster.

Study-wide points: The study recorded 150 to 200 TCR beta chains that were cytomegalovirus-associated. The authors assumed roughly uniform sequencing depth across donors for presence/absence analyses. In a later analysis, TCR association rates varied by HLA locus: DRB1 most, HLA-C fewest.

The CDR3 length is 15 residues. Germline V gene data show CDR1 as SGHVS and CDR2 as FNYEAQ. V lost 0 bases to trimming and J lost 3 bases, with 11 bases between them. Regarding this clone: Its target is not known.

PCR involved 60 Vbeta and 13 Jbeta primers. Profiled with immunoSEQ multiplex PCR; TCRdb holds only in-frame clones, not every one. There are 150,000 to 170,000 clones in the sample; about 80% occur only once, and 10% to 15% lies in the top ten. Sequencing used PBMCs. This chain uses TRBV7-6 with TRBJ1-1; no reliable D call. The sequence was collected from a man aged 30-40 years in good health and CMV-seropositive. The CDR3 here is CASSLAGAGDTEAFF. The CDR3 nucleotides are TGTGCCAGCAGCTTAGCGGGCGCCGGGGACACTGAAGCTTTCTTT.